By its share, the clone carrying this T cell receptor beta chain is medium-sized. The antigen is not known. TRB rearrangements were amplified by multiplex PCR with BIOMED2 TRB-A/B primers. TCRdb reanalysed the multiplex PCR reads using MiXCR and keeps one entry per CDR3 protein. The sample holds around 7,700 distinct CDR3 sequences; around 30% are singletons and the top ten take more than 20%. From blood, about 250-550 ng of genomic DNA served as TRB template. The entry originates in a study of T and B cells in COVID-19 patients. Study context: Blood was sampled from COVID-19 patients who were either actively infected or recovered. Of over 19 active-infection patients, about a dozen were critically ill with mechanical ventilation or extracorporeal membrane oxygenation.

Germline V CDR1 and CDR2: MNHEY, SVGAGI. V gave up 5 bases and J gave up 0 bases, with 14 bases separating them. The CDR3 is 17 residues long. Study-wide results and caveats: Clonality of TRB repertoires was high in active COVID-19; recovery brought above-healthy diversity and richness.

Sample: blood. The chain links TRBV6-5 to TRBJ2-6; weak D call: TRBD1 (6 bases). This TCR was recovered from a human donor who had recovered from COVID-19. CDR3 DNA sequence: TGTGCCAGCAGTCCTGGACAGTGGAGCTCTGGGGCCAACGTCCTGACTTTC. It codes for CASSPGQWSSGANVLTF.